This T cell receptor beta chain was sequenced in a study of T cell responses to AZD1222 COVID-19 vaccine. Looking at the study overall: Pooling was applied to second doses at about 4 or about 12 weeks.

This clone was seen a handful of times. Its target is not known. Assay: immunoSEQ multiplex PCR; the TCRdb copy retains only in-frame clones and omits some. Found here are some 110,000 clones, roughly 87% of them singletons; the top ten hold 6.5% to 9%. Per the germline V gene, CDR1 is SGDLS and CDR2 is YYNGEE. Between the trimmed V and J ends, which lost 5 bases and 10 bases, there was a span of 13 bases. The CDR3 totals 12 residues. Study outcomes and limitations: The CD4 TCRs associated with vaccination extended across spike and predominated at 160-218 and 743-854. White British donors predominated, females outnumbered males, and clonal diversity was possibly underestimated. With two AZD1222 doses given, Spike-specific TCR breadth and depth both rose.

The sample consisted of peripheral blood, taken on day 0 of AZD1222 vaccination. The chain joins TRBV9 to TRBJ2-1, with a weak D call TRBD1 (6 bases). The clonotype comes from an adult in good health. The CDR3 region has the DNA TGTGCCAGCAGTACTCAGGGGACAGAGCAGTTCTTC. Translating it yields CASSTQGTEQFF.